This TCR beta chain was sequenced in a study of T cell changes during pregnancy in multiple sclerosis. TCRdb's copy holds only in-frame clones and misses some; the assay was immunoSEQ multiplex PCR. The sample consists of some 28,000 clones, over 80% of them appearing once. The receptor's source is a female donor with multiple sclerosis, enrolled in a pregnancy study. The source was CD8+ T cells from peripheral blood mononuclear cells, collected before pregnancy.

The CDR3 DNA reads as TGTGCCAGCAGTGACGGAATAGCCCCTGAGCAGTTCTTC. Amino acid sequence: CASSDGIAPEQFF. The V call is TRBV6-1, the J call TRBJ2-1; D is undetermined. V was shortened by 3 bases and J by 9 bases, with 12 bases between the two germline ends. CDR1 and CDR2 from the germline V gene are MNHNS and SASEGT. The CDR3 runs to 13 residues.